What follows are 4 T cell receptor beta chains derived from one specimen sequenced in a study of T cell responses to AZD1222 COVID-19 vaccine. Here immunoSEQ multiplex PCR was the method, and the copy in TCRdb shows in-frame clones only, minus some. Among 150,000 to 200,000 clones, around 90% were seen once, and the ten largest hold around 0.99%. The sequences come from peripheral blood, collected 28 days after the second AZD1222 dose. These receptors were collected from an adult who received the AZD1222 COVID-19 vaccine.

The CDR3 nucleotides read TGTGCCAGCTCAGGGTTGGGGCACACTGAAGCTTTCTTT. Amino acid sequence: CASSGLGHTEAFF. V is TRBV7-9 and J is TRBJ1-1; possible D gene TRBD1, 5 bases. This CDR3 has 13 amino acids. The ends were cut back, 8 bases at V and 3 bases at J, with 13 bases in the middle. CDR1 and CDR2 (germline): SEHNR, FQNEAQ (reference sequence).

The rearrangement links TRBV5-1 to TRBJ1-5, with 7 nucleotides matching TRBD1. The CDR3 runs 14 residues. Germline-derived CDR1 and CDR2 are SGHRS and YFSETQ. V lost 4 bases, J lost 5 bases, and 6 bases stayed unmatched. As DNA, the CDR3 is TGCGCCAGCAGCCCGGGGACAGAGGATCAGCCCCAGCATTTT. This gives the protein CASSPGTEDQPQHF.

The J gene is TRBJ1-2, the V gene TRBV5-1, with a tentative D call TRBD1 (6 bases). CDR1 is SGHRS, CDR2 YFSETQ, per germline. V was clipped by 1 base and J by 8 bases, with 12 bases between them. This CDR3 spans 13 amino acids. The CDR3 DNA reads as TGCGCCAGCAGCTTGACAGGGAACGGCGGCTACACCTTC. The encoded protein is CASSLTGNGGYTF.

The chain is built from TRBV27 and TRBJ1-6; D may be TRBD1 (5 bases). CDR1 is MNHEY, CDR2 SMNVEV, per germline (reference sequence). CDR3 length: 15 amino acids. V was shortened by 3 bases and J by 9 bases, with 15 bases between the two germline ends. The DNA of the CDR3 is TGTGCCAGCAGTTTCTTCGGTGGGGGTACTTCACCCCTCCACTTT. It translates to CASSFFGGGTSPLHF.